The next 14 T cell receptor beta chains were all read from a single sample in a study of beta chain features in type 1 diabetes. Antigen specificity for these receptors is unknown. Findings of the study overall: TCRB CDR3s were moderately but significantly shorter in Type 1 diabetes patients in all four CD4+ subsets.

TCRB transcripts that were expressed got sequenced, as all of the isolated RNA had been reverse transcribed. Here immunoSEQ multiplex PCR was the method, and the copy in TCRdb shows in-frame clones only, minus some. The sample includes a few hundred thousand clones, 24% of them seen just once. The sequencing input was naive CD4+ T cells from blood. These receptors all come from a woman under 40 with type 1 diabetes.

This clone occurred a few times. The chain's CDR3 is CASSYAAGETEQYF. The CDR3, as DNA: TGTGCCAGCAGTTACGCGGCAGGGGAAACCGAGCAGTACTTC. V gene TRBV6-6 combines with J gene TRBJ2-7; weak D call: TRBD1 (6 bases). This CDR3 spans 14 amino acids. The V and J ends lost 2 bases and 6 bases respectively, with 14 bases between them. Germline-derived CDR1 and CDR2 are MNHNY and SVGAGI (reference sequence).

The sample holds a few counts of this clone. The gene calls are TRBV29-1 and TRBJ2-3; D is perhaps TRBD1 (5 bases). From germline, CDR1 is SQVTM and CDR2 ANQGSEA. Trimming removed 3 bases at V and 0 bases at J, with 10 bases between. This CDR3 spans 14 amino acids. The DNA for the CDR3 is TGCAGCGTTGACCCGCCAGGGAGCACAGATACGCAGTATTTT. This gives the protein CSVDPPGSTDTQYF.

The chain employs TRBV30 and TRBJ2-5; D is possibly TRBD2 (5 bases). The germline gives CDR1 GTSNPN, CDR2 SVGIG (reference sequence). The CDR3 has 17 amino acids. V was shortened by 0 bases and J by 0 bases, with 17 bases between the two germline ends. The CDR3 here is CAWSVLSAATYQETQYF. CDR3 sequence (DNA): TGTGCCTGGAGTGTACTCTCAGCGGCAACGTACCAAGAGACCCAGTACTTC.

This clone showed up just a few times. The rearrangement joins TRBV30 to TRBJ1-1, with a possible D match to TRBD1 (5 bases). The CDR3 covers 13 residues. Trimming left V 3 bases short and J 5 bases short, with 13 bases between. Per germline, CDR1 GTSNPN and CDR2 SVGIG (reference sequence). CDR3 region: CAWRRGSGTEAFF. In DNA form, the CDR3 reads TGTGCCTGGAGACGGGGGAGCGGGACTGAAGCTTTCTTT.

This clone has a handful of counts. The genes are TRBV7-6 and TRBJ2-5, with 10 bases matching TRBD2. CDR1 is SGHVS, CDR2 FNYEAQ, per germline. CDR3 size: 16 residues. V lost 4 bases to trimming and J lost 2 bases; unmatched junction nucleotides: 7. CDR3 DNA sequence: TGTGCCAGCAGCTACGGCACTAGCGGGACTCAAGAGACCCAGTACTTC. This sequence encodes CASSYGTSGTQETQYF.

The rearrangement links TRBV9 to TRBJ2-5; tentatively, D is TRBD2 (6 bases). The V end was cut by 0 bases, the J end by 5 bases, with 14 bases between. The length of the CDR3 is 15 residues. Per the germline V gene, CDR1 is SGDLS and CDR2 is YYNGEE. CDR3 protein: CASSVAGGVGETQYF. CDR3 sequence (DNA): TGTGCCAGCAGCGTAGCAGGAGGGGTGGGCGAGACCCAGTACTTC. The full variable domain, completed using reference TRBV9 and TRBJ2-5, is DSGVTQTPKHLITATGQRVTLRCSPRSGDLSVYWYQQSLDQGLQFLIQYYNGEERAKGNILERFSAQQFPDLHSELNLSSLELGDSALYFCASSVAGGVGETQYFGPGTRLLVL.

V usage is TRBV30 and J usage is TRBJ2-7, with TRBD1 identical over 9 bases. The CDR3 consists of 14 residues. J gave up 6 bases and V 2 bases, and 8 bases lay outside the gene matches. Germline-derived CDR1 and CDR2 are GTSNPN and SVGIG (reference sequence). The CDR3 DNA reads as TGTGCCTGGAGTCCATGGACAGGGGATCGCGAGCAGTACTTC. Translated, it gives CAWSPWTGDREQYF. Drawing the rest from reference TRBV30 and TRBJ2-7, the complete variable domain is SQTIHQWPATLVQPVGSPLSLECTVEGTSNPNLYWYRQAAGRGLQLLFYSVGIGQISSEVPQNLSASRPQDRQFILSSKKLLLSDSGFYLCAWSPWTGDREQYFGPGTRLTVT.

V usage is TRBV9 and J usage is TRBJ2-1; possibly TRBD2 for D (5 bases). The CDR3 covers 15 residues. V lost 0 bases and J lost 3, with 10 bases in between. CDR1 is SGDLS and CDR2 is YYNGEE in the germline V gene. CDR3 sequence reads: CASSVVAGNYNEQFF. CDR3 coding DNA: TGTGCCAGCAGCGTAGTGGCGGGCAACTACAATGAGCAGTTCTTC. The entire variable domain, with the rest obtained from reference TRBV9 and TRBJ2-1, is as follows: DSGVTQTPKHLITATGQRVTLRCSPRSGDLSVYWYQQSLDQGLQFLIQYYNGEERAKGNILERFSAQQFPDLHSELNLSSLELGDSALYFCASSVVAGNYNEQFFGPGTRLTVL.

This sequence joins TRBV9 and TRBJ2-5, with unresolved D. The CDR3 contains 15 residues. Germline V gene lookup returns CDR1 SGDLS and CDR2 YYNGEE. The V end was cut by 0 bases, the J end by 5 bases, with 14 bases between. The CDR3, as DNA: TGTGCCAGCAGCGTAGCTTATACGGCGAGGGAGACCCAGTACTTC. Residues: CASSVAYTARETQYF.

The CDR3 nucleotides are TGCGCCAGCAGCTCCCAAGGGACAGGGTTTAGTGGGGAGCAGTTCTTC. It yields the protein CASSSQGTGFSGEQFF. The chain uses TRBV5-1 and TRBJ2-1; TRBD1 aligns across 9 bases. The ends lost 3 bases at V and 10 bases at J; junction bases unmatched: 14. Germline assignment: CDR1 SGHRS and CDR2 YFSETQ. The CDR3 covers 16 residues. The full variable domain, completed using reference TRBV5-1 and TRBJ2-1, is KAGVTQTPRYLIKTRGQQVTLSCSPISGHRSVSWYQQTPGQGLQFLFEYFSETQRNKGNFPGRFSGRQFSNSRSEMNVSTLELGDSALYLCASSSQGTGFSGEQFFGPGTRLTVL.

The chain links TRBV5-1 to TRBJ2-5; D is possibly TRBD1 (6 bases). Trimming took 0 bases from V and 5 from J, leaving 11 bases between them. Germline V gives CDR1 SGHRS, CDR2 YFSETQ. The CDR3 is 14 amino acids. CDR3 in amino acids: CASSLAPGVETQYF. The DNA of the CDR3 is TGCGCCAGCAGCTTGGCCCCAGGGGTGGAGACCCAGTACTTC.

This clone occurred a few times. The chain recombines TRBV5-1 with TRBJ2-7, with 8 bases fitting TRBD1. The germline V gene has CDR1 SGHRS and CDR2 YFSETQ. The CDR3 loop spans 14 amino acids. J lost 3 bases, V lost 5 bases, and 7 bases had no gene match. The CDR3 DNA follows: TGCGCCAGCAGTTCGACAGGGGACTTCTACGAGCAGTACTTC. Amino acid sequence: CASSSTGDFYEQYF.

CDR3: CASSPRLAVETQYF. CDR3 DNA: TGTGCCAGCAGCCCGAGACTAGCTGTAGAGACCCAGTACTTC. The J gene is TRBJ2-5, the V gene TRBV11-3, with TRBD2 identical over 7 bases. The ends lost 5 bases at V and 4 bases at J; junction bases unmatched: 7. The germline V gene has CDR1 SGHNT and CDR2 YENEEA. This CDR3 is 14 amino acids long.

The J gene is TRBJ2-1, the V gene TRBV4-2; TRBD2 agrees at 12 bases. The V gene's germline CDR1 is LGHNA and CDR2 YNFKEQ. V dropped 0 bases and J dropped 9; count of bases not matched to a gene: 3. The CDR3 consists of 15 residues. Here the CDR3 DNA reads TGTGCCAGCAGCCAAGACGCTAGCGGGAGGGGTGAGCAGTTCTTC. This codes for CASSQDASGRGEQFF.